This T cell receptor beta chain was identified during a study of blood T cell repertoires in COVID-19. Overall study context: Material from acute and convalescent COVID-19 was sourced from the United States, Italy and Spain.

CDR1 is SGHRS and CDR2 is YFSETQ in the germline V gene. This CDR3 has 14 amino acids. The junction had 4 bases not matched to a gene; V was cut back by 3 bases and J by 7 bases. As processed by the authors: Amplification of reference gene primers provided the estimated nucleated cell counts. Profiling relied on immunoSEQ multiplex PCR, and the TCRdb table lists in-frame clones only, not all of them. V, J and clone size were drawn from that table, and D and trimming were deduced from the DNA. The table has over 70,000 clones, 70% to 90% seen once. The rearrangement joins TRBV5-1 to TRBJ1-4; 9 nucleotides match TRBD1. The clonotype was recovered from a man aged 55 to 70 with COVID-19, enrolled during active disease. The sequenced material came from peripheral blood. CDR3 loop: CASSSQGAGEKLFF. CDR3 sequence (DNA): TGCGCCAGCAGCTCACAGGGGGCTGGTGAAAAACTGTTTTTT.